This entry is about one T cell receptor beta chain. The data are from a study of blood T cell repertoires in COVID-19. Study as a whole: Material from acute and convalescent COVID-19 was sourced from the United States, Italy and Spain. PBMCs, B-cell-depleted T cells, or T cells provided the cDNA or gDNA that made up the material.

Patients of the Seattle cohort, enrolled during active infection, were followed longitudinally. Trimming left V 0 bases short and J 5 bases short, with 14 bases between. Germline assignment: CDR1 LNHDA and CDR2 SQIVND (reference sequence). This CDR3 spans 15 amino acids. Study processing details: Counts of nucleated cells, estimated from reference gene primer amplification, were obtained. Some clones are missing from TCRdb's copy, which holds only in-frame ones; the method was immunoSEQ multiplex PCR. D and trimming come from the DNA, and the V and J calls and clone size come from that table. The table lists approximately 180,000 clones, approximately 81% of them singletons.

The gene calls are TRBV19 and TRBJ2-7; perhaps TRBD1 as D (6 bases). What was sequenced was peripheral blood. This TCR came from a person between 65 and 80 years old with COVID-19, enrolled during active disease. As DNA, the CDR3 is TGTGCCAGTAGTATAGACGGGCAGGGGATCGACGAGCAGTACTTC. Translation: CASSIDGQGIDEQYF.